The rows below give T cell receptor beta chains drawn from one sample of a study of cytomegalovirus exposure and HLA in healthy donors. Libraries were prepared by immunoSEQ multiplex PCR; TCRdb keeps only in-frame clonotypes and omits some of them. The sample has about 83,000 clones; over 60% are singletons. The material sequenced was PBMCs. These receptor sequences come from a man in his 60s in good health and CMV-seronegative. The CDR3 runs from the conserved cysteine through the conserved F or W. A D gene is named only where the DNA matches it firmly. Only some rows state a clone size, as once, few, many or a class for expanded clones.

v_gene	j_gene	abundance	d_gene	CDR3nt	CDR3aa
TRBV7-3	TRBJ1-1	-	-	TGTGCCAGCAGCTCCCGGGGGGTAACTGAAGCTTTCTTT	CASSSRGVTEAFF
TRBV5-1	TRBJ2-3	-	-	TGCGCCAGCAGCTCCCTACTGAGCACAGATACGCAGTATTTT	CASSSLLSTDTQYF
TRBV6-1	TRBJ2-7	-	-	TGTGCCAGCAGTGAAGCTGACACTAGGATGGGCTACGAGCAGTACTTC	CASSEADTRMGYEQYF
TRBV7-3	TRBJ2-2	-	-	TGTGCCAGCAGCTTAAATCAGGTTACCAACACCGGGGAGCTGTTTTTT	CASSLNQVTNTGELFF
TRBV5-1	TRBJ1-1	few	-	TGCGCCAGCAGCTTGGCCGGAGGAGGAATGGCCACTGAAGCTTTCTTT	CASSLAGGGMATEAFF
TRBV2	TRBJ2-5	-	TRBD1	TGTGCCAGCAGTGAGGGGACAGGGGATCGGTTGGAGACCCAGTACTTC	CASSEGTGDRLETQYF
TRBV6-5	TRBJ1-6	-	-	TGTGCCAGCAGTATGCGAGATTCACCCCTCCACTTT	CASSMRDSPLHF
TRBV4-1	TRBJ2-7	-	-	TGCGCCAGCAGCCACCCCAGGGGACCCTACGAGCAGTACTTC	CASSHPRGPYEQYF
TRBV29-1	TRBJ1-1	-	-	TGCAGCGCCACGCGGGACGATGAAGCTTTCTTT	CSATRDDEAFF
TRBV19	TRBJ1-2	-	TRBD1	TGTGCCAGTAGGAACCAGGACAGGGCCTACTATGGCTACACCTTC	CASRNQDRAYYGYTF
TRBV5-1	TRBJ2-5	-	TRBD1	TGCGCCAGCAGCGCCCCGGGACAGACGCGAGAGACCCAGTACTTC	CASSAPGQTRETQYF
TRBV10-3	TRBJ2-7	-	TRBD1	TGTGCCATCAGTGATGACAGGGGCCGCGAGCAGTACTTC	CAISDDRGREQYF
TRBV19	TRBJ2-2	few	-	TGTGCCAGTATCAACCAGGGGCCACGGACCGGGGAGCTGTTTTTT	CASINQGPRTGELFF
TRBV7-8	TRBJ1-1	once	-	TGTGCCAGCAGCACCCCGGGAGTCCCGGCTGAAGCTTTCTTT	CASSTPGVPAEAFF
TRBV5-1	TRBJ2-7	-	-	TGCGCCAGCAGCTTCCGGCAGGGGGTCCCGGGGGCGCCCCCCTACGAGCAGTACTTC	CASSFRQGVPGAPPYEQYF
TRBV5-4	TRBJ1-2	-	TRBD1	TGTGCCAGCAGCCGGGACAGGGACTATGGCTACACCTTC	CASSRDRDYGYTF
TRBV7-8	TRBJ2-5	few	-	TGTGCCAGCAGCTTAGCGTTTGAGGAGACCCAGTACTTC	CASSLAFEETQYF
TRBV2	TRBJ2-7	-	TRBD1	TGTGCCAGCAGTGAAGGAGAACCGGGACAGGGGATCTACGAGCAGTACTTC	CASSEGEPGQGIYEQYF
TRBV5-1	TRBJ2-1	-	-	TGCGCCAGCAGCCTGGGGAGCCTAGACAATGAGCAGTTCTTC	CASSLGSLDNEQFF
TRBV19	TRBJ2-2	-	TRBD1	TGTGCCAGTAGTATTGCAGGGGGCGGGACCGGGGAGCTGTTTTTT	CASSIAGGGTGELFF
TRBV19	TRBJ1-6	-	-	TGTGCCAGTAGTATTTCCCCACAGGGAATCTCCTATAATTCACCCCTCCACTTT	CASSISPQGISYNSPLHF
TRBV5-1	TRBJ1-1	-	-	TGCGCCAGCAGCTTGGAGGAGGACACTGAAGCTTTCTTT	CASSLEEDTEAFF
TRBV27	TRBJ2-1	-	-	TGTGCCAGCAGCGCAGGGCGCAATGAGCAGTTCTTC	CASSAGRNEQFF
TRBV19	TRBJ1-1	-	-	TGTGCCACCCTGCCGGGGGGCGCCGTCCCTGAAGCTTTCTTT	CATLPGGAVPEAFF
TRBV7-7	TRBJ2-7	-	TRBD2	TGTGCCAGCAGCTTAGGCCTAGCGGACTCCGAGCAGTACTTC	CASSLGLADSEQYF
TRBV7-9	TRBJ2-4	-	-	TGTGCCAGCTCCCGGACAGAGCCAAACATTCAGTACTTC	CASSRTEPNIQYF
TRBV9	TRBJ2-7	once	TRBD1	TGTGCCAGCAGCGCCGACAGGGGGGGGCGAGAGCAGTACTTC	CASSADRGGREQYF
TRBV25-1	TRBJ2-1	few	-	TGTGCCAGCGCCGAGGGGGGGGAGGATGAGCAGTTCTTC	CASAEGGEDEQFF
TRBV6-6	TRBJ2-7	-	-	TGTGCCAGCAGTCCCAGACTCCTCTACGAGCAGTACTTC	CASSPRLLYEQYF
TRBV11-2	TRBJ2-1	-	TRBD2	TGTGCCAGCGGCGGACTAGCGGGGGCCTACAATGAGCAGTTCTTC	CASGGLAGAYNEQFF
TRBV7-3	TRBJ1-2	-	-	TGTGCCAGCAGCCCATCGGGGTCCAACTATGGCTACACCTTC	CASSPSGSNYGYTF
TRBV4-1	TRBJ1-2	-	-	TGTGCCAGCAGCCAAGATTCTTATGGCTACACCTTC	CASSQDSYGYTF
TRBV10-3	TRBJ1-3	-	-	TGTGCCGCCTCCTTGACGGGATTTAACTCTGGAAACACCATATATTTT	CAASLTGFNSGNTIYF
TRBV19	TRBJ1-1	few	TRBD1	TGTGCCAGTAGTATCACAGGGGCTTGGAACACTGAAGCTTTCTTT	CASSITGAWNTEAFF
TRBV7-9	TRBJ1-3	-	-	TGTGCCAGCAGCGTACTGACAGCTAGCTCTGGAAACACCATATATTTT	CASSVLTASSGNTIYF
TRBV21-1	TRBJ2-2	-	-	TGTGCCAGCAGCAAAACCACAGGGGTGGTCACCGGGGAGCTGTTTTTT	CASSKTTGVVTGELFF
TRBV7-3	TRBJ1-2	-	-	TGTGCCAGCAGTCGCGATGGGGGCAACTATGGCTACACCTTC	CASSRDGGNYGYTF
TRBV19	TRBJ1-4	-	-	TGTGCCAGTAGGGGGACAACCAGCAAGGAAAAACTGTTTTTT	CASRGTTSKEKLFF
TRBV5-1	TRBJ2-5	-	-	TGCGCCAGCAGCTTGGGAGGAGGGACCGAGACCCAGTACTTC	CASSLGGGTETQYF
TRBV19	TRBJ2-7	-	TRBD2	TGTGCCAGTAGTATGTGGACTAGCGGTCGCTACGAGCAGTACTTC	CASSMWTSGRYEQYF
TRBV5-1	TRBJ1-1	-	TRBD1	TGCGCCAGCAGCCATCCGGGACAGGGGGTCACTGAAGCTTTCTTT	CASSHPGQGVTEAFF